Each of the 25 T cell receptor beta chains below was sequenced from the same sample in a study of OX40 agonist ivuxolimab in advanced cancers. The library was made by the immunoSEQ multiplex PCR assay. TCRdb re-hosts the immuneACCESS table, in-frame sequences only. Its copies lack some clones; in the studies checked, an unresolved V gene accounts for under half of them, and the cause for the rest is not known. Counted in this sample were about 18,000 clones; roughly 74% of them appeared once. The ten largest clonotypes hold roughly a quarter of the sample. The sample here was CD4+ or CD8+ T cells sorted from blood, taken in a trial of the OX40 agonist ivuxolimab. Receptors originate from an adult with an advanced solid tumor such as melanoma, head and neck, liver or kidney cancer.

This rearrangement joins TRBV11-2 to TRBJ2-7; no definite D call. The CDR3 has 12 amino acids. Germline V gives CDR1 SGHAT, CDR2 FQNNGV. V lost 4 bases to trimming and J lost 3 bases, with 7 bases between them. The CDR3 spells CASSSLLYEQYF. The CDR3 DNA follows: TGTGCCAGCAGCTCCTTACTCTACGAGCAGTACTTC. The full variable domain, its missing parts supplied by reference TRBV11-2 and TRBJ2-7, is EAGVAQSPRYKIIEKRQSVAFWCNPISGHATLYWYQQILGQGPKLLIQFQNNGVVDDSQLPKDRFSAERLKGVDSTLKIQPAKLEDSAVYLCASSSLLYEQYFGPGTRLTVT.

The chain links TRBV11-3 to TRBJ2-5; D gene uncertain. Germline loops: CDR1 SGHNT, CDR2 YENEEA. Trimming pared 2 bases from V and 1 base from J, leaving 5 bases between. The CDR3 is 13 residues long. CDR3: CASSLRAQETQYF. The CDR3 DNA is TGTGCCAGCAGCTTAAGGGCCCAAGAGACCCAGTACTTC.

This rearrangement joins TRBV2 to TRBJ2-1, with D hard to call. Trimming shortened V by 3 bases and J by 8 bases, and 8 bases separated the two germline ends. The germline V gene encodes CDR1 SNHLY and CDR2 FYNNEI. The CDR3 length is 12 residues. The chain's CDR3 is CASSDIIDEQFF. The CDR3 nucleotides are TGTGCCAGCAGTGATATTATAGATGAGCAGTTCTTC.

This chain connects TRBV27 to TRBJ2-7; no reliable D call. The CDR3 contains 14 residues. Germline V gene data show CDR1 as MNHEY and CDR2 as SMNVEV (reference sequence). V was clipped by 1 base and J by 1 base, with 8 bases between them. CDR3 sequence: CASSLYAGSYEQYF. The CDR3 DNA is TGTGCCAGCAGTTTATACGCCGGTTCCTACGAGCAGTACTTC.

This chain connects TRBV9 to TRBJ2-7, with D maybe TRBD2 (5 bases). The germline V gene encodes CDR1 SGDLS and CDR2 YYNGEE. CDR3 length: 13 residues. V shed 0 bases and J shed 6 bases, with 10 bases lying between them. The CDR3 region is CASSVGGRGEQYF. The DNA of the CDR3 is TGTGCCAGCAGCGTAGGAGGGCGTGGCGAGCAGTACTTC. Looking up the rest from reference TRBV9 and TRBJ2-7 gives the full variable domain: DSGVTQTPKHLITATGQRVTLRCSPRSGDLSVYWYQQSLDQGLQFLIQYYNGEERAKGNILERFSAQQFPDLHSELNLSSLELGDSALYFCASSVGGRGEQYFGPGTRLTVT.

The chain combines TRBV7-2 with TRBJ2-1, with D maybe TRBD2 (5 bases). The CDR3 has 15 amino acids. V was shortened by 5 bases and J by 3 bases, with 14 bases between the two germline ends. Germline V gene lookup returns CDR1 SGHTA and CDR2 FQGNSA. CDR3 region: CASSPYGVGYNEQFF. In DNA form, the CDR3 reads TGTGCCAGCAGCCCGTACGGGGTTGGCTACAATGAGCAGTTCTTC.

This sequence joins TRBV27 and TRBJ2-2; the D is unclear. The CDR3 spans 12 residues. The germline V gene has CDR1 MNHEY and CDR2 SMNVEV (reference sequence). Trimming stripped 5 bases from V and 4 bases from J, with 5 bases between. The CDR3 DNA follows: TGTGCCAGCAGTCGCACCACCGGGGAGCTGTTTTTT. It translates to CASSRTTGELFF.

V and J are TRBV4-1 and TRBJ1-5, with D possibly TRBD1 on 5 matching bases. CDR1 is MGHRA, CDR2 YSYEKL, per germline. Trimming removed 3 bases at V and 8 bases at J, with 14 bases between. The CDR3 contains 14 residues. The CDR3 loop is CASSQGWGSEPQHF. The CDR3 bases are TGCGCCAGCAGCCAGGGGTGGGGGTCCGAGCCCCAGCATTTT.

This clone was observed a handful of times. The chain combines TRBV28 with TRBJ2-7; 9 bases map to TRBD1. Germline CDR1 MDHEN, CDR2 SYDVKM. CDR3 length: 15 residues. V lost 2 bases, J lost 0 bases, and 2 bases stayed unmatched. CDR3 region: CASSLGTGLSYEQYF. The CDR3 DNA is TGTGCCAGCAGTTTAGGGACAGGGCTCTCCTACGAGCAGTACTTC.

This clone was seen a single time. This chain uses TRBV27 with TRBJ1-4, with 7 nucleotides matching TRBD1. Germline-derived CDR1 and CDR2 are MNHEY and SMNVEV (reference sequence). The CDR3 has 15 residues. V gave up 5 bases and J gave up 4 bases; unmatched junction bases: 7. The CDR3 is CASSLNRDSNEKLFF. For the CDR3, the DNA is TGTGCCAGCAGTCTTAATCGGGACAGTAATGAAAAACTGTTTTTT. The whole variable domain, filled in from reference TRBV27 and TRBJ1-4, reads EAQVTQNPRYLITVTGKKLTVTCSQNMNHEYMSWYRQDPGLGLRQIYYSMNVEVTDKGDVPEGYKVSRKEKRNFPLILESPSPNQTSLYFCASSLNRDSNEKLFFGSGTQLSVL.

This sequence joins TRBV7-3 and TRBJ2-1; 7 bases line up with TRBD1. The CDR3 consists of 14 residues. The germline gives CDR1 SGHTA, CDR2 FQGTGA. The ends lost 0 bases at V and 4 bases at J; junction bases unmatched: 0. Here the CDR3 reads CASSLTGQYNEQFF. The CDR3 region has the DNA TGTGCCAGCAGCTTAACGGGACAGTACAATGAGCAGTTCTTC. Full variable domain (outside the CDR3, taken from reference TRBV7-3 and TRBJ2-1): GAGVSQTPSNKVTEKGKYVELRCDPISGHTALYWYRQSLGQGPEFLIYFQGTGAADDSGLPNDRFFAVRPEGSVSTLKIQRTERGDSAVYLCASSLTGQYNEQFFGPGTRLTVL.

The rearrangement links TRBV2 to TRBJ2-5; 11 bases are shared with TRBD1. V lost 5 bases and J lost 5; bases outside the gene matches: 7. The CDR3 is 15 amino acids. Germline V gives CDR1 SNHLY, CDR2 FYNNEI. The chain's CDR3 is CASSPGTGGLETQYF. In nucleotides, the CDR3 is TGTGCCAGCAGTCCCGGGACAGGGGGGTTGGAGACCCAGTACTTC.

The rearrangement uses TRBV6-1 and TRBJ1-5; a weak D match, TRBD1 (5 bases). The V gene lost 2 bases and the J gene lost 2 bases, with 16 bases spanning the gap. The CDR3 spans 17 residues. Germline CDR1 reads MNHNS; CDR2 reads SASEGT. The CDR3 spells CASSEFQFGGGNQPQHF. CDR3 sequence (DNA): TGTGCCAGCAGTGAATTTCAGTTTGGAGGGGGCAATCAGCCCCAGCATTTT.

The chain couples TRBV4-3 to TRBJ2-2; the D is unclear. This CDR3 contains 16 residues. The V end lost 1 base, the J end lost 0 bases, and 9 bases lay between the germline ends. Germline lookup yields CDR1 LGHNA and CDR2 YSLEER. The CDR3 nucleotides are TGCGCCAGCAGCCAAGGCAGCTCTGCGAACACCGGGGAGCTGTTTTTT. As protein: CASSQGSSANTGELFF.

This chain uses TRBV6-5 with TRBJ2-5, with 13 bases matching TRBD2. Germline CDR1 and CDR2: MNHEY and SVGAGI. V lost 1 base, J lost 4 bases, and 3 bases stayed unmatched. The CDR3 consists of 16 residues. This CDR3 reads CASSYWGLAGTETQYF. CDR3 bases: TGTGCCAGCAGTTACTGGGGACTAGCGGGAACAGAGACCCAGTACTTC.

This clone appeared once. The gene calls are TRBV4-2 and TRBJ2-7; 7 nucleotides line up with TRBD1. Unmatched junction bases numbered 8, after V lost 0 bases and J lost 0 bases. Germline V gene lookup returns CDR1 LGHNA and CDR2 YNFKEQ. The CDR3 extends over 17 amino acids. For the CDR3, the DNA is TGTGCCAGCAGCCAAGATAGTAAGGGGGCAGGCTCCTACGAGCAGTACTTC. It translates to CASSQDSKGAGSYEQYF.

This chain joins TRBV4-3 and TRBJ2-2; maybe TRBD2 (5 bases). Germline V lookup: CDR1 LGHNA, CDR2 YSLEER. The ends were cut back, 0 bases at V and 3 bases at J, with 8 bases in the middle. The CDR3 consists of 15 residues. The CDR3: CASSQDKEDTGELFF. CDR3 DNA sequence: TGCGCCAGCAGCCAAGATAAGGAGGACACCGGGGAGCTGTTTTTT.

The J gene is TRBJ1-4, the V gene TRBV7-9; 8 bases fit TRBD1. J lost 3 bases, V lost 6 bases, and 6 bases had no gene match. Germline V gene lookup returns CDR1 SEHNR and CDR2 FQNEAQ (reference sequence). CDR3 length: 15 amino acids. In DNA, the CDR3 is TGTGCCAGCAGTACAGGGGGTGCGGCTAATGAAAAACTGTTTTTT. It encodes CASSTGGAANEKLFF. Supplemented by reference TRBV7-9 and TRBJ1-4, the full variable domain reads DTGVSQNPRHKITKRGQNVTFRCDPISEHNRLYWYRQTLGQGPEFLTYFQNEAQLEKSRLLSDRFSAERPKGSFSTLEIQRTEQGDSAMYLCASSTGGAANEKLFFGSGTQLSVL.

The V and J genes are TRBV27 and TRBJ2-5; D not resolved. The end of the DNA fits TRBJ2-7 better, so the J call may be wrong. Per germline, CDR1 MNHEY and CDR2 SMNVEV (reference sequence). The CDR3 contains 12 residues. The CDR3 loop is CASSPSSYEQYF. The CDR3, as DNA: TGTGCCAGCAGTCCCAGCTCCTACGAGCAGTACTTC.

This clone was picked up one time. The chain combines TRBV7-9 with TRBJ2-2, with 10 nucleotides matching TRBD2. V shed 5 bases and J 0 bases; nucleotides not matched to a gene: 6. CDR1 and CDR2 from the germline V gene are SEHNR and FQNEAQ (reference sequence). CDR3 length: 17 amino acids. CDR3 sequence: CASSPRTSGANTGELFF. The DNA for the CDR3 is TGTGCCAGCAGCCCCCGGACTAGCGGCGCGAACACCGGGGAGCTGTTTTTT.

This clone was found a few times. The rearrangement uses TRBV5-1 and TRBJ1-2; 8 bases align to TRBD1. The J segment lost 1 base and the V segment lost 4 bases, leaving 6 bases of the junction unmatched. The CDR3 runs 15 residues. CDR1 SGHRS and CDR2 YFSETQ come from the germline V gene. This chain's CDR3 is CASSITGGSNYGYTF. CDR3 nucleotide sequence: TGCGCCAGCAGCATTACAGGGGGTAGTAACTATGGCTACACCTTC.

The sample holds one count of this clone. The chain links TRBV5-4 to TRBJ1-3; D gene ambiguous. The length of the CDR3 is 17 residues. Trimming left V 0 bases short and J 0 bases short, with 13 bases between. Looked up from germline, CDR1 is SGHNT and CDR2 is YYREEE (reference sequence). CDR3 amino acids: CASSLGPEIGSGNTIYF. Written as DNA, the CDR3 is TGTGCCAGCAGCTTGGGGCCGGAGATTGGCTCTGGAAACACCATATATTTT.

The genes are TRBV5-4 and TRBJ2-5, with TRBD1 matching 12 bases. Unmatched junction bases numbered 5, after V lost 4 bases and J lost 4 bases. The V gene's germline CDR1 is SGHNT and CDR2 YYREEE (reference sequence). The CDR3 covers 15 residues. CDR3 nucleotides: TGTGCCAGCAGCGCGGGACAGGGGGCCGGAGAGACCCAGTACTTC. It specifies CASSAGQGAGETQYF.

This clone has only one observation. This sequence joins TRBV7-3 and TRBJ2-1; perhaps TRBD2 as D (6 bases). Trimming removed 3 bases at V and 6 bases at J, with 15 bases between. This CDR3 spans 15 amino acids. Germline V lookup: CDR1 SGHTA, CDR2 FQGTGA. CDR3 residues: CASSLRPGDVNEQFF. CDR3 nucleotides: TGTGCCAGCAGCTTGAGGCCGGGAGACGTCAATGAGCAGTTCTTC.

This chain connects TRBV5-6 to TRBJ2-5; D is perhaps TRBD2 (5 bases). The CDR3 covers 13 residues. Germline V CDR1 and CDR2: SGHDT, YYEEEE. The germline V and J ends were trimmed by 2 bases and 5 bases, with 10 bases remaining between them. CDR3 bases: TGTGCCAGCAGCTTCGGGGTTGAGGAGACCCAGTACTTC. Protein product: CASSFGVEETQYF.